The 20 T cell receptor beta chains below were found in one sample sequenced in a study of graft-versus-host responses after intestinal transplantation. Assay used: immunoSEQ multiplex PCR; TCRdb lists only in-frame clones, some missing. Of 45,000 or so clones in the sample, around nine tenths are singletons; the top ten hold approximately 4%. Source: PBMCs, taken 524 days after transplant. The receptors derive from a human patient who received an intestinal transplant, so some T cells may come from the graft donor.

V and J are TRBV28 and TRBJ2-7, with 7 bases matching TRBD2. Germline loops: CDR1 MDHEN, CDR2 SYDVKM. The CDR3 length is 15 residues. Germline trimming cut 2 bases from V and 2 bases from J; bases unmatched to any gene: 6. CDR3 region: CASSLRSGAAYEQYF. Written as DNA, the CDR3 is TGTGCCAGCAGTTTACGGAGCGGGGCCGCCTACGAGCAGTACTTC.

The J gene is TRBJ2-5, the V gene TRBV18; TRBD2 matches at 10 bases. The V gene end was trimmed by 6 bases and the J gene end by 0 bases; junction bases not matched to a gene: 7. CDR1 KGHSH and CDR2 LQKENI come from the germline V gene. This CDR3 is 16 amino acids long. CDR3 region: CASSRRLAGDQETQYF. For the CDR3, the DNA is TGTGCCAGCTCGAGGAGACTAGCGGGCGACCAAGAGACCCAGTACTTC.

This clone was counted a few times. The CDR3 DNA sequence: TGTGCCAGCAGCGGGACAGGGGAGAGTGAAGCTTTCTTT. It specifies CASSGTGESEAFF. This chain uses TRBV9 with TRBJ1-1; TRBD1 agrees at 9 bases. This CDR3 is built from 13 residues. The germline V gene encodes CDR1 SGDLS and CDR2 YYNGEE. With 3 bases clipped from V and 7 bases from J, the junction kept 4 bases outside the gene matches.

The rearrangement joins TRBV7-8 to TRBJ2-7; D is unclear. Germline V gene lookup returns CDR1 SGHVS and CDR2 FQNEAQ. The CDR3 is 14 residues long. Trimming removed 1 base from V and 1 base from J, with 8 bases in between. The CDR3 nucleotides read TGTGCCAGCAGCTTAGTTGGCGGTTCCTACGAGCAGTACTTC. Amino acid sequence: CASSLVGGSYEQYF.

The gene calls are TRBV10-3 and TRBJ2-5, with 7 bases fitting TRBD1. The better agreement between TRBJ2-7 and the DNA end casts doubt on the J call. The CDR3 runs 12 residues. CDR1 is ENHRY, CDR2 SYGVKD, per germline. In DNA form, the CDR3 reads TGTGCCATCAGCCCGGGACAGTACGAGCAGTACTTC. It specifies CAISPGQYEQYF.

The rearrangement links TRBV9 to TRBJ1-1, with no clear D. Trimming stripped 3 bases from V and 0 bases from J, with 12 bases between. In germline, CDR1 is SGDLS, CDR2 YYNGEE. The CDR3 has 15 residues. CDR3 residues: CASSAEARMNTEAFF. CDR3 coding DNA: TGTGCCAGCAGCGCTGAGGCGAGAATGAACACTGAAGCTTTCTTT. The full variable domain, rest sourced from reference TRBV9 and TRBJ1-1, is DSGVTQTPKHLITATGQRVTLRCSPRSGDLSVYWYQQSLDQGLQFLIQYYNGEERAKGNILERFSAQQFPDLHSELNLSSLELGDSALYFCASSAEARMNTEAFFGQGTRLTVV.

This chain uses TRBV5-6 with TRBJ2-4; 11 bases match TRBD2. CDR1 and CDR2 (germline): SGHDT, YYEEEE. The CDR3 is 16 amino acids. J gave up 4 bases and V 3 bases, and 6 bases lay outside the gene matches. Written as DNA, the CDR3 is TGTGCCAGCAGCTCACTTAGCGGGAGGGCTAAAAACATTCAGTACTTC. Translation gives CASSSLSGRAKNIQYF.

V is TRBV21-1 and J is TRBJ2-7; TRBD2 was called by the table and not checked on the DNA. TRBV21-1 is flagged as a pseudogene. The CDR3 extends over 18 amino acids. CDR3 protein: CASSSNGNSGRSSYEQYF. DNA of the CDR3: TGTGCCAGCAGCTCGAACGGAAATAGCGGGAGGTCCTCCTACGAGCAGTACTTC.

The chain links TRBV19 to TRBJ2-7; 7 nucleotides match TRBD2. The germline V gene has CDR1 LNHDA and CDR2 SQIVND (reference sequence). The V segment lost 2 bases and the J segment 5 bases; nucleotides outside the gene matches: 6. This CDR3 comprises 14 residues. In nucleotides, the CDR3 is TGTGCCAGTAGTATAAGGCGGGAGTCCAACGAGCAGTACTTC. Translating it yields CASSIRRESNEQYF. The full variable domain, completed using reference TRBV19 and TRBJ2-7, is DGGITQSPKYLFRKEGQNVTLSCEQNLNHDAMYWYRQDPGQGLRLIYYSQIVNDFQKGDIAEGYSVSREKKESFPLTVTSAQKNPTAFYLCASSIRRESNEQYFGPGTRLTVT.

This chain uses TRBV28 with TRBJ1-5; tentatively, D is TRBD1 (6 bases). The CDR3 runs to 16 residues. Germline assignment: CDR1 MDHEN and CDR2 SYDVKM. The V end lost 2 bases, the J end lost 1 base, and 12 bases lay between the germline ends. The CDR3 DNA sequence: TGTGCCAGCAGTTTAGGTTCCAGGGGCAGCAATCAGCCCCAGCATTTT. It translates to CASSLGSRGSNQPQHF.

The chain employs TRBV10-3 and TRBJ1-2; 7 bases are shared with TRBD1. Germline lookup yields CDR1 ENHRY and CDR2 SYGVKD. The CDR3 is made up of 12 amino acids. V lost 4 bases to trimming and J lost 6 bases; unmatched junction nucleotides: 2. The DNA for the CDR3 is TGTGCCATCAGTGCCGACAGGGATGGCTACACCTTC. This codes for CAISADRDGYTF.

The V and J genes are TRBV5-1 and TRBJ2-7; 13 nucleotides match TRBD2. Unmatched junction bases numbered 7, after V lost 4 bases and J lost 3 bases. CDR3 length equals 16 residues. CDR1 and CDR2 from the germline V gene are SGHRS and YFSETQ. CDR3 amino acids: CASSTGLAGAGYEQYF. CDR3 nucleotides: TGCGCCAGCAGCACTGGACTAGCGGGAGCCGGCTACGAGCAGTACTTC.

The CDR3 DNA is TGTGCCAGCAGCTCCCCGGGACTTCGCCGAGGGGAGCTGTTTTTT. It codes for CASSSPGLRRGELFF. The chain combines TRBV7-3 with TRBJ2-2; D might be TRBD2 (6 bases). This CDR3 contains 15 residues. Germline CDR1 and CDR2: SGHTA and FQGTGA. Trimming stripped 4 bases from V and 8 bases from J, with 17 bases between.

V and J are TRBV5-1 and TRBJ1-1; D unclear. The germline V gene has CDR1 SGHRS and CDR2 YFSETQ. The length of the CDR3 is 14 residues. Trimming shortened V by 0 bases and J by 4 bases, and 10 bases separated the two germline ends. CDR3 protein: CASSLEGSITEAFF. DNA for the CDR3: TGCGCCAGCAGCTTGGAAGGCTCGATCACTGAAGCTTTCTTT. The whole variable domain, remainder taken from reference TRBV5-1 and TRBJ1-1, is KAGVTQTPRYLIKTRGQQVTLSCSPISGHRSVSWYQQTPGQGLQFLFEYFSETQRNKGNFPGRFSGRQFSNSRSEMNVSTLELGDSALYLCASSLEGSITEAFFGQGTRLTVV.

The V and J genes are TRBV28 and TRBJ1-5; D call uncertain. This CDR3 has 14 amino acids. Trimming pared 5 bases from V and 3 bases from J, leaving 11 bases between. Germline assignment: CDR1 MDHEN and CDR2 SYDVKM. This chain's CDR3 is CASSTTVYNQPQHF. CDR3 DNA: TGTGCCAGCAGTACTACAGTGTACAATCAGCCCCAGCATTTT.

Details on this clone: One junction end disagrees with the germline gene, perhaps due to a read error. The V call is TRBV28, the J call TRBJ1-3, with D perhaps TRBD1 (5 bases). Germline values: CDR1 MDHEN, CDR2 SYDVKM. CDR3 length equals 8 residues. DNA of the CDR3: TGTGCCAGCAGAGGGACGGTGTTT. Translating it yields CASRGTVF.

This chain joins TRBV27 and TRBJ1-4, with D possibly being TRBD1 (5 bases). Germline V gives CDR1 MNHEY, CDR2 SMNVEV (reference sequence). CDR3 length: 15 residues. Trimming took off 3 bases at V and 8 bases at J, with 16 bases between the two ends. CDR3 residues: CASSFGGKSGEKLFF. CDR3 nucleotide sequence: TGTGCCAGCAGTTTTGGGGGAAAGAGTGGGGAAAAACTGTTTTTT.

J is TRBJ2-1 and V is TRBV19; 7 nucleotides align to TRBD2. The CDR3 sequence is 16 residues long. V lost 5 bases to trimming and J lost 4 bases; unmatched junction nucleotides: 11. The V gene's germline CDR1 is LNHDA and CDR2 SQIVND (reference sequence). The CDR3 nucleotides read TGTGCCAGTAGTGCGCCGGGACTATCTCCTTACAATGAGCAGTTCTTC. Encoded protein: CASSAPGLSPYNEQFF.

The V and J genes are TRBV25-1 and TRBJ2-7, with D perhaps assigned TRBD1 or TRBD2 (5 bases each). The CDR3 consists of 13 residues. Trimming shortened V by 8 bases and J by 8 bases, and 19 bases separated the two germline ends. The germline V gene has CDR1 MGHDK and CDR2 SYGVNS. CDR3 nucleotides: TGTGCCAGCGACCCCGGGGCCTTGGGCCAGCAGTACTTC. It specifies CASDPGALGQQYF.

The chain joins TRBV29-1 to TRBJ1-2; D uncertain. Trimming took off 2 bases at V and 10 bases at J, with 8 bases between the two ends. Germline V gene sequence: CDR1 SQVTM, CDR2 ANQGSEA. The CDR3 runs 10 residues. In nucleotides, the CDR3 is TGCAGCGTTGAAAGCGGGCACTACACCTTC. This sequence encodes CSVESGHYTF.